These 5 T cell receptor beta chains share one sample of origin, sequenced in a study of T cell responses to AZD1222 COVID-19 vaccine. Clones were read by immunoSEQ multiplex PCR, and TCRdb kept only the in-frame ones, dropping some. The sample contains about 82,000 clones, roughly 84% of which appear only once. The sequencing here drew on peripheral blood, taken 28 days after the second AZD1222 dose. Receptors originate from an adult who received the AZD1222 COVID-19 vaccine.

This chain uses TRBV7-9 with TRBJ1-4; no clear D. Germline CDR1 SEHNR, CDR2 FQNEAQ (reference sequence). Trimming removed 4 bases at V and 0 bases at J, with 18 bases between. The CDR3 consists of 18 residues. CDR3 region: CASSSPPVEGTTNEKLFF. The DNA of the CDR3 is TGTGCCAGCAGCTCCCCCCCAGTAGAAGGGACAACTAATGAAAAACTGTTTTTT.

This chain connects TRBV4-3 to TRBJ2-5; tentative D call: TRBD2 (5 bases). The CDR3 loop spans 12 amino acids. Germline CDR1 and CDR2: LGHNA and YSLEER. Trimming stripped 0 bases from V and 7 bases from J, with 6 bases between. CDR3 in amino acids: CASSQDGGTQYF. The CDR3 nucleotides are TGCGCCAGCAGCCAAGATGGAGGGACCCAGTACTTC.

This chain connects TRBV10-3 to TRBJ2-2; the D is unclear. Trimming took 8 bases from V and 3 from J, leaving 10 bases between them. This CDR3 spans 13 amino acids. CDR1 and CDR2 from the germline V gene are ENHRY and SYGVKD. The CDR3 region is CAIGSRYTGELFF. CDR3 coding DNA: TGTGCCATCGGGTCGCGGTACACCGGGGAGCTGTTTTTT.

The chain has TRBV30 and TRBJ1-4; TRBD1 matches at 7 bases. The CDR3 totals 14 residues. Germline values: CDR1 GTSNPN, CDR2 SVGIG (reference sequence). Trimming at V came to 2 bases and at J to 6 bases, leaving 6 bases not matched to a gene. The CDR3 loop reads CAWSTGTAYEKLFF. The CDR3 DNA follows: TGTGCCTGGAGTACAGGGACAGCTTATGAAAAACTGTTTTTT.

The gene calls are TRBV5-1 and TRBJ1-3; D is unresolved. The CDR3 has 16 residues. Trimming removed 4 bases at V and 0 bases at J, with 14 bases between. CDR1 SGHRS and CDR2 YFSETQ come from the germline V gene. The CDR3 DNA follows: TGCGCCAGCAGCCCTTCCACCGGGAGCTCTGGAAACACCATATATTTT. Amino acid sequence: CASSPSTGSSGNTIYF.